Described below is a single T cell receptor (beta chain) sequence and its context. What it recognizes is unknown. Then a second PCR, running roughly 7 to 11 cycles, was carried out with a sample-barcoded 5' primer and a J-beta primer mix. Sequencing yielded, for each sample, at least 2.5 million paired-end reads carrying CDR3. TCRdb re-derived calls from the 5' RACE reads in MiXCR, one entry per CDR3 protein. The data show around 750,000 distinct CDR3 sequences, with 53% seen just once and approximately 41% held by the top ten. The data were obtained in a study of blood T cells in healthy people across ages. Study-wide results and caveats: Roughly linearly, TCR beta diversity per million T cells fell as age increased.

The CDR3 is made up of 13 amino acids. Germline V gene sequence: CDR1 MNHNY, CDR2 SVGAGI (reference sequence). V was pared by 6 bases and J by 11 bases, with 19 bases between. Isolation of PBMCs gave at least 7 million cells per sample. The V gene is TRBV6-6, the J gene TRBJ2-5; D might be TRBD2 (6 bases). This TCR was sampled from an elderly man in good health. What was sequenced was blood. The CDR3 loop is CASSPPVPGEQYF. In nucleotides, the CDR3 is TGTGCCAGCAGCCCCCCAGTCCCGGGGGAGCAGTACTTC.